This entry lists 9 T cell receptor beta chains sequenced from one sample in a study of cytomegalovirus exposure and HLA in healthy donors. Vbeta (60) and Jbeta (13) primers were used in the PCR. The table came from immunoSEQ multiplex PCR; TCRdb's copy has only in-frame clones and leaves some out. This table has some 220,000 clones, 85% to 90% appearing once. Sequenced: PBMCs. The receptors derive from a woman between 18 and 30 years old in good health and CMV-seronegative.

This clone came up once. The chain employs TRBV6-6 and TRBJ2-5; 7 bases agree with TRBD2. V lost 0 bases to trimming and J lost 4 bases; unmatched junction nucleotides: 5. The CDR3 length is 15 residues. The germline V gene has CDR1 MNHNY and CDR2 SVGAGI (reference sequence). CDR3 sequence (DNA): TGTGCCAGCAGTTACTCGCGGGAGATGGCAGAGACCCAGTACTTC. Its translation: CASSYSREMAETQYF.

In this sample, this clone turned up once. V usage is TRBV6-1 and J usage is TRBJ2-7; tentatively, D is TRBD1 (6 bases). The ends were cut back, 6 bases at V and 3 bases at J, with 12 bases in the middle. CDR1 MNHNS and CDR2 SASEGT come from the germline V gene. The CDR3 length is 13 residues. The CDR3 here is CASRETGYYEQYF. The CDR3, as DNA: TGTGCCAGCAGGGAGACAGGATACTACGAGCAGTACTTC.

This sequence joins TRBV4-2 and TRBJ2-7; TRBD2 matches 8 bases. Germline V gene sequence: CDR1 LGHNA, CDR2 YNFKEQ. This CDR3 has 16 amino acids. V shed 0 bases and J 2 bases; nucleotides not matched to a gene: 6. The CDR3 is CASSQEVFGGAYEQYF. DNA for the CDR3: TGTGCCAGCAGCCAAGAAGTGTTCGGGGGGGCCTACGAGCAGTACTTC.

This rearrangement joins TRBV6-1 to TRBJ2-3; D gene ambiguous. The CDR3 has 13 amino acids. V lost 6 bases to trimming and J lost 2 bases, with 9 bases between them. Germline lookup yields CDR1 MNHNS and CDR2 SASEGT. CDR3 sequence: CASSTSNTDTQYF. CDR3 nucleotides: TGTGCCAGCAGCACGAGCAACACAGATACGCAGTATTTT.

The chain joins TRBV7-8 to TRBJ2-1; 10 nucleotides line up with TRBD2. Germline V gene data show CDR1 as SGHVS and CDR2 as FQNEAQ. The CDR3 extends over 17 amino acids. J gave up 0 bases and V 3 bases, and 5 bases lay outside the gene matches. CDR3 DNA sequence: TGTGCCAGCAGCTTTACTAGCGGGGTAGCCTCCTACAATGAGCAGTTCTTC. Protein sequence: CASSFTSGVASYNEQFF.

CDR3 amino acids: CASRPFRNDREQFF. CDR3 nucleotide sequence: TGTGCCAGTAGGCCCTTCAGGAATGACCGGGAGCAGTTCTTC. The chain employs TRBV19 and TRBJ2-1, with D hard to call. Germline CDR1 is LNHDA and CDR2 is SQIVND (reference sequence). The CDR3 runs 14 residues. V lost 6 bases to trimming and J lost 10 bases, with 19 bases between them.

The DNA of the CDR3 is TGTGCCAGCAGCCAGATCGGGACAGGCCGACTTCACACTGAAGCTTTCTTT. Encoded protein: CASSQIGTGRLHTEAFF. This rearrangement joins TRBV4-2 to TRBJ1-1; the match to TRBD1 covers 8 bases. Germline V CDR1 and CDR2: LGHNA, YNFKEQ. Losses at the gene ends were 3 bases for V and 3 bases for J; bases not matched to a gene: 12. The CDR3 covers 17 residues.

This rearrangement joins TRBV9 to TRBJ2-3; maybe TRBD2 (6 bases). The CDR3 covers 14 residues. Between the trimmed V and J ends, which lost 4 bases and 3 bases, there was a span of 12 bases. The germline V gene has CDR1 SGDLS and CDR2 YYNGEE. The CDR3 protein is CASSLSGKTDTQYF. CDR3 bases: TGTGCCAGCAGCCTTAGCGGAAAAACAGATACGCAGTATTTT.

The V gene is TRBV4-3, the J gene TRBJ2-3; 14 positions match TRBD2. This CDR3 has 19 residues. CDR1 LGHNA and CDR2 YSLEER come from the germline V gene. V shed 1 base, J shed 1 base, and the junction held 7 bases outside the gene matches. CDR3 in DNA: TGCGCCAGCAGCCAAGGACTAGCGGGAGGGCGAGGGGGCACAGATACGCAGTATTTT. It encodes CASSQGLAGGRGGTDTQYF.